This T cell receptor (beta chain) derives from a study of blood T cell repertoires in COVID-19. Study-level information: Samples of COVID-19 (acute and convalescent) were obtained from the United States, Italy and Spain. T cells, B-cell-depleted T cells, or PBMCs supplied cDNA or gDNA.

Original data processing: It was from reference gene primer amplification that nucleated cell counts were estimated. Clones were read by immunoSEQ multiplex PCR, and TCRdb kept only the in-frame ones, dropping some. The V and J calls and clone size come from that table; D and trimming were worked out from the DNA. Here the sample spans approximately 170,000 clones, about four fifths being singletons. The length of the CDR3 is 15 residues. Germline V CDR1 and CDR2: MNHEY, SMNVEV (reference sequence). V lost 8 bases, J lost 3 bases, and 10 bases stayed unmatched. Sequences were obtained from peripheral blood. The chain recombines TRBV27 with TRBJ2-1; TRBD1 matches 7 bases. This clonotype was obtained from a woman aged 80 or over with acute or convalescent COVID-19. CDR3 sequence: CASRQGQLFYNEQFF. The DNA for the CDR3 is TGTGCCAGCCGACAGGGACAGCTATTCTACAATGAGCAGTTCTTC.